These 12 T cell receptor beta chains originate from one sample sequenced in a study of Graves' ophthalmopathy and Graves' hyperthyroidism. The authors amplified TCR beta CDR3 regions, and they did so from RNA transcripts for repertoire sequencing. The workflow started with a first-round RT-PCR run with HTBI primers and then moved on to a second-round multiplex PCR. A single record per CDR3 protein comes from TCRdb applying MiXCR to the multiplex PCR reads. The sample has approximately 500,000 distinct CDR3 sequences, 14% seen once; the top ten hold 9.5% to 10%. The material sequenced was blood. The origin of the receptors is a woman aged 25 to 45 with Graves' ophthalmopathy.

This clonotype was recorded many times. The chain employs TRBV28 and TRBJ1-1; no clear D. The germline V and J ends were trimmed by 7 bases and 0 bases, with 12 bases remaining between them. The CDR3 has 14 amino acids. In germline, CDR1 is MDHEN, CDR2 SYDVKM. The DNA for the CDR3 is TGTGCCAGCAAACAAGCGGGGATGAACACTGAAGCTTTCTTT. This gives the protein CASKQAGMNTEAFF.

This clonotype appeared many times. This chain connects TRBV12-3 or TRBV12-4 to TRBJ2-5; 9 positions agree with TRBD2. This CDR3 is built from 14 residues. V was clipped by 3 bases and J by 5 bases; unmatched bases: 4. CDR3 DNA sequence: TGTGCCAGCAGTTTGGGGACTAGCAGGGAGACCCAGTACTTC. Encoded protein: CASSLGTSRETQYF.

This clonotype was seen ten or more times. The chain recombines TRBV6-1 with TRBJ2-6; unclear D gene. Per the germline V gene, CDR1 is MNHNS and CDR2 is SASEGT. V shed 7 bases and J shed 2 bases, with 6 bases lying between them. The CDR3 loop spans 13 amino acids. The CDR3 here is CASKVAGANVLTF. CDR3 nucleotides: TGTGCCAGCAAAGTCGCTGGGGCCAACGTCCTGACTTTC.

This clonotype was seen repeatedly, ten times or more. The chain joins TRBV12-3 or TRBV12-4 to TRBJ1-1, with D unresolved. The CDR3 covers 16 residues. V was trimmed by 2 bases and J by 5 bases, leaving 18 bases between them. CDR3 DNA: TGTGCCAGCAGTTTATCGTGGTCTTCTGGCTATACTGAAGCTTTCTTT. It translates to CASSLSWSSGYTEAFF.

The CDR3 loop is CASSQRWDTEAFF. The CDR3 nucleotides read TGCGCCAGCAGCCAAAGGTGGGATACTGAAGCTTTCTTT. V and J are TRBV4-1 and TRBJ1-1, with D unresolved. CDR3 length: 13 amino acids. V was clipped by 2 bases and J by 5 bases, with 9 bases between them. Germline V gene data show CDR1 as MGHRA and CDR2 as YSYEKL.

This clonotype was picked up many times. One end of the junction does not line up with germline, which may come from a read error. This chain uses TRBV7-7 with TRBJ2-5, with 14 bases lining up with TRBD2. This CDR3 has 15 residues. CDR1 is SSHAT and CDR2 is FNYEAQ in the germline V gene (reference sequence). The CDR3 loop reads CASSRGLAGEETQYF. CDR3 nucleotide sequence: TGTGCTAGCAGCCGGGGACTAGCGGGGGAAGAGACCCAGTACTTC.

This clonotype was picked up many times. The V gene is TRBV28, the J gene TRBJ1-2; D remains unclear. V was shortened by 7 bases and J by 5 bases, with 17 bases between the two germline ends. Germline V gene lookup returns CDR1 MDHEN and CDR2 SYDVKM. The CDR3 has 14 residues. The CDR3, as DNA: TGTGCCAGCACCCCCGGGATCCTCAAATATGGCTACACCTTC. Translated: CASTPGILKYGYTF.

J is TRBJ2-4 and V is TRBV28, with 13 bases aligning to TRBD2. The CDR3 sequence is 16 residues long. J lost 4 bases, V lost 4 bases, and 4 bases had no gene match. CDR1 and CDR2 from the germline V gene are MDHEN and SYDVKM. CDR3 loop: CASSSWTSGGKNIQYF. The CDR3 DNA follows: TGTGCCAGCAGTTCGTGGACTAGCGGGGGAAAAAACATTCAGTACTTC. The full variable domain, its missing parts supplied by reference TRBV28 and TRBJ2-4, is DVKVTQSSRYLVKRTGEKVFLECVQDMDHENMFWYRQDPGLGLRLIYFSYDVKMKEKGDIPEGYSVSREKKERFSLILESASTNQTSMYLCASSSWTSGGKNIQYFGAGTRLSVL.

In its sample, this clonotype was seen many times. The V and J genes are TRBV6-2 or TRBV6-3 and TRBJ1-5, with D maybe TRBD1 (5 bases). Germline V gene sequence: CDR1 MNHEY, CDR2 SVGEGT. The CDR3 has 14 amino acids. Trimming cost V 6 bases and J 7 bases, with 16 bases left between them. DNA of the CDR3: TGTGCCAGCAGGCTCGCGGGCGGGGACCAGCCCCAGCATTTT. This codes for CASRLAGGDQPQHF.

This clonotype was seen many times. This chain links TRBV13 with TRBJ1-1; D is unclear. Trimming took 0 bases from V and 0 from J, leaving 11 bases between them. The germline V gene has CDR1 PRHDT and CDR2 FYEKMQ (reference sequence). This CDR3 spans 16 amino acids. CDR3 DNA sequence: TGTGCCAGCAGCTTAGGGCTCGGAAAGATGAACACTGAAGCTTTCTTT. Encoded protein: CASSLGLGKMNTEAFF.

The chain employs TRBV25-1 and TRBJ1-6; D is unresolved. The V end lost 4 bases, the J end lost 7 bases, and 8 bases lay between the germline ends. The germline gives CDR1 MGHDK, CDR2 SYGVNS. The CDR3 consists of 13 residues. The DNA for the CDR3 is TGTGCCAGCAGTGGGCAGTTAAATTCACCCCTCCACTTT. Its translation: CASSGQLNSPLHF.

This clonotype appeared many times. This chain uses TRBV6-1 with TRBJ2-3; no clear D gene. V was shortened by 6 bases and J by 4 bases, with 17 bases between the two germline ends. The CDR3 extends over 15 amino acids. Germline CDR1 MNHNS, CDR2 SASEGT. The CDR3 DNA reads as TGTGCCAGCAGCCAAGGAAGTTTTGACCCAGATACGCAGTATTTT. It yields the protein CASSQGSFDPDTQYF.